This entry describes one TCR beta chain. The same CDR3 arises from other DNA sequences in this sample as well. Germline values: CDR1 SEHNR, CDR2 FQNEAQ (reference sequence). V gave up 6 bases and J gave up 2 bases, with 11 bases separating them. The CDR3 sequence is 14 residues long. This sample was included in a study of blood T cell repertoires in COVID-19. Only in-frame clones appear in the TCRdb table, and some are missing; sequencing was by immunoSEQ multiplex PCR. The sample lists roughly 400,000 clones; roughly 91% were seen once. The sequence came from a man younger than 35 who had recovered from COVID-19. Sequencing used PBMCs or T cells enriched from blood (not recorded which). The gene calls are TRBV7-9 and TRBJ2-1, with a tentative D call TRBD1 (6 bases). The CDR3 here is CASSLQGPYNEQFF. CDR3 bases: TGTGCCAGCAGTCTTCAGGGGCCCTACAATGAGCAGTTCTTC.